Listed below are T cell receptor beta chains from one sample, sequenced in a study of spatial heterogeneity in lung cancer. TCRdb reanalysed the 5' RACE reads using MiXCR and keeps one entry per CDR3 protein. Among about 38,000 distinct CDR3 sequences listed, 6% to 8% were seen once. The sample in question was PBMCs, obtained at surgery. The receptors were sampled from a male donor with early-stage non-small cell lung cancer. Each CDR3 is given with its conserved first and last residue. A D gene is named only where the DNA matches it firmly. Clone size is stated in some rows and not others, as once, few, many or a class when expanded.

V: TRBV30; J: TRBJ1-1; size: many; D: TRBD1; DNA: TGTGCCTGGAGGCCCCAGGGGGCTCGGGAGGCTTTCTTT; CDR3: CAWRPQGAREAFF
V: TRBV7-8; J: TRBJ1-5; size: few; D: .; DNA: TGTGCCAGCGCCGACGGGGGGGGCGTTCGTCAGCCCCAGCATTTT; CDR3: CASADGGGVRQPQHF
V: TRBV10-3; J: TRBJ1-5; size: many; D: .; DNA: TGTGCCATCAGTGAGGGGGTTAACAATCAGCCCCAGCATTTT; CDR3: CAISEGVNNQPQHF
V: TRBV2; J: TRBJ2-1; size: many; D: TRBD1; DNA: TGTGCCAGCAGTGGGATTTCAAGGGACAGGGATAATGAGCAGTTCTTC; CDR3: CASSGISRDRDNEQFF
V: TRBV12-3/TRBV12-4; J: TRBJ1-6; size: many; D: TRBD1; DNA: TGTGCCAGCATCCGTGGACAGGGGGTTCGGTCACCCCTCCACTTT; CDR3: CASIRGQGVRSPLHF
V: TRBV25-1; J: TRBJ1-6; size: few; D: .; DNA: TGTGCCAGCAGGGGTCAGGGATCACCCCTCCACTTT; CDR3: CASRGQGSPLHF
V: TRBV7-7; J: TRBJ2-7; size: few; D: TRBD1; DNA: TGTGCTAGCAGCCCATGGACAGGGATGTCCTACGAGCAGTACTTC; CDR3: CASSPWTGMSYEQYF
V: TRBV7-2; J: TRBJ1-2; size: many; D: .; DNA: TGTGCCAGCAGCCCCGGGGGCAGCCAGAATGGCTACACCTTC; CDR3: CASSPGGSQNGYTF
V: TRBV24-1; J: TRBJ2-1; size: .; D: TRBD2; DNA: TGTGCCACCAGTGAAACGGTCGGTAGCGGGAACTACAATGAGCAGTTCTTC; CDR3: CATSETVGSGNYNEQFF
V: TRBV9; J: TRBJ2-3; size: many; D: TRBD2; DNA: TGTGCCAGCAGCATAGGACTAGCGGGGAGCACAGATACGCAGTATTTT; CDR3: CASSIGLAGSTDTQYF
V: TRBV20-1; J: TRBJ2-7; size: many; D: .; DNA: TGCAGTGCCGGAGGGGCATCCCAACTGAGGCTGCAGTACTTC; CDR3: CSAGGASQLRLQYF
V: TRBV12-3/TRBV12-4; J: TRBJ2-4; size: many; D: TRBD2; DNA: TGTGCCAGCAGTTTAGCAGCGGGACGGAGAAACATTCAGTACTTC; CDR3: CASSLAAGRRNIQYF
V: TRBV12-3/TRBV12-4; J: TRBJ2-2; size: few; D: TRBD2; DNA: TGTGCCAGCAGTCAGACGAGCGGGAGGGGCACCGGGGAGCTGTTTTTT; CDR3: CASSQTSGRGTGELFF
V: TRBV15; J: TRBJ2-1; size: few; D: .; DNA: TGTGCCACCAGCAGCGTCACCTCCTACAATGAGCAGTTCTTC; CDR3: CATSSVTSYNEQFF
V: TRBV29-1; J: TRBJ2-5; size: many; D: .; DNA: TGCAGCGTTTGTTGGACTATTCGCCCTGAGACCCAGTACTTC; CDR3: CSVCWTIRPETQYF
V: TRBV2; J: TRBJ1-1; size: many; D: .; DNA: TGTGCCAGCAGTGAACTGGGCAATGAAGCTTTCTTT; CDR3: CASSELGNEAFF
V: TRBV18; J: TRBJ2-1; size: few; D: TRBD2; DNA: TGTGCCAGCTCACCACCGGTACTAGCGGGGAGGTACAATGAGCAGTTCTTC; CDR3: CASSPPVLAGRYNEQFF
V: TRBV27; J: TRBJ2-6; size: .; D: .; DNA: TGTGCCAGCAGTGCCACTTTAGGCGGCTCTGGGGCCAACGTCCTGACTTTC; CDR3: CASSATLGGSGANVLTF
V: TRBV9; J: TRBJ2-1; size: many; D: TRBD2; DNA: TGTGCCAGCAGCGTAGGGACTAGCGGCTACAATGAGCAGTTCTTC; CDR3: CASSVGTSGYNEQFF
V: TRBV6-1; J: TRBJ1-1; size: many; D: .; DNA: TGTGCCAGCAGTGAAGCGCGCAGGGAGAACACTGAAGCTTTCTTT; CDR3: CASSEARRENTEAFF
V: TRBV29-1; J: TRBJ1-1; size: many; D: TRBD1; DNA: TGCAGCGTCGCCGGGACAGGGGTGCGTACTGAAGCTTTCTTT; CDR3: CSVAGTGVRTEAFF
V: TRBV24-1; J: TRBJ2-3; size: .; D: TRBD2; DNA: TGTGCCACCAGTGAATTCGGACTAGCGGTACATACGCAGTATTTT; CDR3: CATSEFGLAVHTQYF
V: TRBV5-6; J: TRBJ2-2; size: many; D: TRBD2; DNA: TGTGCCAGCAGCTCCGCGGGGGGCACCGGGGAGCTGTTTTTT; CDR3: CASSSAGGTGELFF
V: TRBV20-1; J: TRBJ1-2; size: .; D: .; DNA: TGCAGTGCTAGAGATCCGGCCGCCCTTTATGGCTACACCTTC; CDR3: CSARDPAALYGYTF
V: TRBV24-1; J: TRBJ2-1; size: many; D: .; DNA: TGTGCCTCAGCAGGGTTAGGCGACAATGAGCAGTTCTTC; CDR3: CASAGLGDNEQFF
V: TRBV11-3; J: TRBJ2-5; size: few; D: .; DNA: TGTGCCAGCAGCTTAGGGCTGGGGGAGACCCAGTACTTC; CDR3: CASSLGLGETQYF
V: TRBV13; J: TRBJ2-1; size: few; D: .; DNA: TGTGCCAGCAGCTGGGGGGCCTGGAGGAATGAGCAGTTCTTC; CDR3: CASSWGAWRNEQFF
V: TRBV7-2; J: TRBJ1-6; size: .; D: .; DNA: TGTGCCAGCACCCGACCTAATTCACCCCTCCACTTT; CDR3: CASTRPNSPLHF
V: TRBV9; J: TRBJ1-4; size: many; D: .; DNA: TGTGCCAGCAGCGAGGGTGCAACTAATGAAAAACTGTTTTTT; CDR3: CASSEGATNEKLFF
V: TRBV20-1; J: TRBJ1-1; size: few; D: .; DNA: TGCAGTGCTAGAGGTCGTTCGGTGGGTGAAGCTTTCTTT; CDR3: CSARGRSVGEAFF
V: TRBV20-1; J: TRBJ2-2; size: many; D: .; DNA: TGCAGTGCTAGGACAGGATATCTCACCGGGGAGCTGTTTTTT; CDR3: CSARTGYLTGELFF
V: TRBV10-3; J: TRBJ2-2; size: few; D: .; DNA: TGTGCCACTAATACACCGGGGGCCGGGGAGCTGTTTTTT; CDR3: CATNTPGAGELFF
V: TRBV4-3; J: TRBJ2-4; size: many; D: TRBD1; DNA: TGCGCCAGCAGCAGTCACTACAGGGGGCTAGCCAAAAACATTCAGTACTTC; CDR3: CASSSHYRGLAKNIQYF
V: TRBV19; J: TRBJ2-1; size: many; D: TRBD2; DNA: TGTGCCAGTAAACTGGCGGGAGGGAGTTACAATGAGCAGTTCTTC; CDR3: CASKLAGGSYNEQFF
V: TRBV29-1; J: TRBJ2-6; size: many; D: .; DNA: TGCAGCGTTGAAGACGTCTCTGGGGCCAACGTCCTGACTTTC; CDR3: CSVEDVSGANVLTF
V: TRBV27; J: TRBJ2-2; size: .; D: .; DNA: TGTGCCAGCGGGGACCAGGGACGCACCGGGGAGCTGTTTTTT; CDR3: CASGDQGRTGELFF
V: TRBV7-7; J: TRBJ2-1; size: many; D: .; DNA: TGTGCTAGCAGCTTAGCCACGAGCGCTGAGCAGTTCTTC; CDR3: CASSLATSAEQFF
V: TRBV5-1; J: TRBJ2-3; size: few; D: TRBD1; DNA: TGCGCCAGCAGCTTTCAGGGGGCCTACACAGATACGCAGTATTTT; CDR3: CASSFQGAYTDTQYF
V: TRBV20-1; J: TRBJ2-1; size: .; D: TRBD2; DNA: TGCAGTGCTACTCATACCAATTGGGCTAGCGGGGGCAACAATGAGCAGTTCTTC; CDR3: CSATHTNWASGGNNEQFF
V: TRBV7-2; J: TRBJ1-5; size: many; D: TRBD1; DNA: TGTGCCAGCAGCTTACGTCGGGACAGGGGACAGCCCCAGCATTTT; CDR3: CASSLRRDRGQPQHF
V: TRBV6-5; J: TRBJ1-5; size: many; D: .; DNA: TGTGCCAGCAGTTACTCGGGGGGCTATCAGCCCCAGCATTTT; CDR3: CASSYSGGYQPQHF
V: TRBV2; J: TRBJ2-3; size: .; D: TRBD2; DNA: TGTGCCAGCAGTGAGTTTGGGACTAGCGGGAGACGCGTAGTGCGTACAGATACGCAGTATTTT; CDR3: CASSEFGTSGRRVVRTDTQYF
V: TRBV20-1; J: TRBJ2-3; size: few; D: .; DNA: TGCAGTGCTACCCGGACTGCGGCAGATACGCAGTATTTT; CDR3: CSATRTAADTQYF
V: TRBV5-4; J: TRBJ1-1; size: few; D: .; DNA: TGTGCCAGCAGCTTCGACGGCACTGAAGCTTTCTTT; CDR3: CASSFDGTEAFF
V: TRBV7-8; J: TRBJ1-5; size: many; D: .; DNA: TGTGCCAGCAGCTTGGGGCGGGGGTCGCCCCAGCATTTT; CDR3: CASSLGRGSPQHF
V: TRBV6-5; J: TRBJ1-2; size: few; D: .; DNA: TGTGCCAGCAGTTACTACAGGGATGGGAGCCGCGGCTACACCTTC; CDR3: CASSYYRDGSRGYTF
V: TRBV7-2; J: TRBJ2-5; size: few; D: .; DNA: TGTGCCAGCAGCTTATACAGCGCCAGCCAAGAGACCCAGTACTTC; CDR3: CASSLYSASQETQYF
V: TRBV4-1; J: TRBJ2-3; size: .; D: TRBD2; DNA: TGCGCCAGCAGCTGGGAGGGCCCAGATACGCAGTATTTT; CDR3: CASSWEGPDTQYF
V: TRBV10-3; J: TRBJ2-3; size: many; D: .; DNA: TGTGCCATCTCGGGGCGCAGCACAGATACGCAGTATTTT; CDR3: CAISGRSTDTQYF
V: TRBV12-3/TRBV12-4; J: TRBJ1-2; size: many; D: .; DNA: TGTGCCAGCAGTCTGCGGGACAAATACTATGGCTACACCTTC; CDR3: CASSLRDKYYGYTF